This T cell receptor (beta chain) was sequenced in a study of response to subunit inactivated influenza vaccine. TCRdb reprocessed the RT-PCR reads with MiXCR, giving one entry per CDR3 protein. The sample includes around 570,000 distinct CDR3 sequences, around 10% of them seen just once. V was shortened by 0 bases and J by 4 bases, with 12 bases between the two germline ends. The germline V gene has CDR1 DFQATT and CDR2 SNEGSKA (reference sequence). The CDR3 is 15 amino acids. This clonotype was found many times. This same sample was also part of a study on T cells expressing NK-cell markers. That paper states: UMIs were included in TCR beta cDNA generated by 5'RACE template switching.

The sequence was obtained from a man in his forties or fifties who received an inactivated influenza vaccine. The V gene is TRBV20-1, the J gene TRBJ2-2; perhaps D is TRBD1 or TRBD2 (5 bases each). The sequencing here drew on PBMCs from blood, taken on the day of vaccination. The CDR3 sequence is CSARDQRDVTGELFF. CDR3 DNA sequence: TGCAGTGCTAGAGATCAAAGGGACGTCACCGGGGAGCTGTTTTTT.